The clone carrying this TCR beta chain was counted many times. Its antigen is not known. V was pared by 4 bases and J by 0 bases, with 14 bases between. Germline V CDR1 and CDR2: SGDLS, YYNGEE. The CDR3 runs to 16 residues. A single record per CDR3 protein comes from TCRdb applying MiXCR to the multiplex PCR reads. The repertoire holds over 250,000 distinct CDR3 sequences, with around 30% as singletons. This entry is derived from a study of breast tumors, draining lymph nodes, adjacent tissues. Study findings and constraints: Data fit most tumor T cells coming from lymph node, expanding in tumor.

Samples came from axillary lymph nodes draining the breast cancer. The gene calls are TRBV9 and TRBJ2-1; D might be TRBD2 (6 bases). The specimen sequenced was axillary lymph node tissue. The source is a female donor with breast cancer. Some clones in this sample may be carry-over from other donors' samples. CDR3 sequence (DNA): TGTGCCAGCAGCTACACTAGCTTGAGCTCCTACAATGAGCAGTTCTTC. This sequence encodes CASSYTSLSSYNEQFF.